These 32 T cell receptor beta chains share one sample of origin, sequenced in a study of blood T cell repertoires in COVID-19. Profiling relied on immunoSEQ multiplex PCR, and the TCRdb table lists in-frame clones only, not all of them. The table records a few hundred thousand clones, 70% to 85% of them present only once. Sequencing input: PBMCs or T cells enriched from blood (not recorded which). These receptors were obtained from a woman aged 55-70 years who had recovered from COVID-19.

The chain carries TRBV11-3 and TRBJ1-1, with D hard to call. Trimming shortened V by 5 bases and J by 1 base, and 11 bases separated the two germline ends. CDR1 is SGHNT and CDR2 is YENEEA in the germline V gene. CDR3 size: 14 residues. DNA of the CDR3: TGTGCCAGCAGCCCCTGGCGGGAGAACACTGAAGCTTTCTTT. It specifies CASSPWRENTEAFF.

J is TRBJ2-1 and V is TRBV5-1; the match to TRBD2 covers 7 bases. The junction had 8 bases not matched to a gene; V was cut back by 0 bases and J by 5 bases. This CDR3 region has 16 residues. Germline loops: CDR1 SGHRS, CDR2 YFSETQ. CDR3 coding DNA: TGCGCCAGCAGCTTGGAGGGGAGGGGCAACAACAATGAGCAGTTCTTC. Residues: CASSLEGRGNNNEQFF.

V gene TRBV27 combines with J gene TRBJ2-3; 10 bases are shared with TRBD2. V gave up 2 bases and J gave up 3 bases; unmatched junction bases: 5. The CDR3 has 16 amino acids. CDR1 MNHEY and CDR2 SMNVEV come from the germline V gene (reference sequence). The CDR3 protein is CASSLDVGLATDTQYF. In nucleotides, the CDR3 is TGTGCCAGCAGTTTAGATGTGGGACTAGCGACAGATACGCAGTATTTT.

CDR3 amino acids: CASSTRGTGNTEAFF. The CDR3, as DNA: TGTGCCAGCAGCACCAGGGGGACAGGGAACACTGAAGCTTTCTTT. The V call is TRBV28, the J call TRBJ1-1; 8 bases map to TRBD1. Per germline, CDR1 MDHEN and CDR2 SYDVKM. J lost 1 base, V lost 6 bases, and 7 bases had no gene match. The CDR3 extends over 15 amino acids.

This clone was detected once. The CDR3, as DNA: TGTGCCAGCAGTCCGCGACCCAGCGGGGAGACCCAGTACTTC. This gives the protein CASSPRPSGETQYF. The V gene is TRBV6-5, the J gene TRBJ2-5; a possible D gene is TRBD2 (6 bases). The germline V and J ends were trimmed by 5 bases and 5 bases, with 15 bases remaining between them. Per germline, CDR1 MNHEY and CDR2 SVGAGI. CDR3 length: 14 residues.

This clone was counted only a few times. The V gene is TRBV6-5, the J gene TRBJ1-1; D is undetermined. Per germline, CDR1 MNHEY and CDR2 SVGAGI. This CDR3 has 13 residues. V was pared by 0 bases and J by 0 bases, with 2 bases between. CDR3: CASSYSLNTEAFF. In DNA form, the CDR3 reads TGTGCCAGCAGTTACTCCTTGAACACTGAAGCTTTCTTT.

The chain joins TRBV3-1 (or the pseudogene TRBV3-2) to TRBJ1-2; TRBD1 aligns across 9 bases. The CDR3 length is 13 residues. V gave up 6 bases and J gave up 3 bases; unmatched junction bases: 2. Looked up from germline, CDR1 is LGHDT and CDR2 is YNNKEL (reference sequence). The CDR3 DNA reads as TGTGCCAGCAGGACAGGGGGGGACTATGGCTACACCTTC. Amino acids: CASRTGGDYGYTF.

The chain uses TRBV19 and TRBJ1-3; unclear D gene. The CDR3 is 17 amino acids. Germline CDR1 LNHDA, CDR2 SQIVND (reference sequence). Trimming took 6 bases from V and 4 from J, leaving 22 bases between them. The DNA for the CDR3 is TGTGCCAGTAGCGATAAAAGGAGGCTGCTCGGAGGAAACACCATATATTTT. Encoded protein: CASSDKRRLLGGNTIYF.

The J gene is TRBJ2-7, the V gene TRBV7-8, with 13 bases identical to TRBD2. Germline CDR1 SGHVS, CDR2 FQNEAQ. The CDR3 runs to 15 residues. V dropped 5 bases and J dropped 2; count of bases not matched to a gene: 3. CDR3 coding DNA: TGTGCCAGCAGCGAGGGGACTAGCGGGACCTACGAGCAGTACTTC. Encoded protein: CASSEGTSGTYEQYF.

This sequence joins TRBV9 and TRBJ2-7; D gene unclear. Germline V CDR1 and CDR2: SGDLS, YYNGEE. This CDR3 spans 14 amino acids. Trimming took off 4 bases at V and 6 bases at J, with 17 bases between the two ends. The DNA for the CDR3 is TGTGCCAGCAGCCCGGGTTCTAAGGTTGGCGAGCAGTACTTC. Its translation is CASSPGSKVGEQYF.

The gene calls are TRBV5-1 and TRBJ1-2; the D gene is possibly TRBD1 (5 bases). The CDR3 is 14 amino acids. Germline lookup yields CDR1 SGHRS and CDR2 YFSETQ. V lost 3 bases, J lost 3 bases, and 12 bases lay in between. The CDR3 reads CASSWGEADYGYTF. In nucleotides, the CDR3 is TGCGCCAGCAGCTGGGGGGAGGCCGACTATGGCTACACCTTC.

This chain uses TRBV7-2 with TRBJ2-1; 8 bases align to TRBD2. V shed 5 bases, J shed 0 bases, and the junction held 6 bases outside the gene matches. The germline gives CDR1 SGHTA, CDR2 FQGNSA. This CDR3 comprises 16 residues. The DNA of the CDR3 is TGTGCCAGCAGCCACGTAGCGGGGAGCTCCTACAATGAGCAGTTCTTC. It encodes CASSHVAGSSYNEQFF.

The chain couples TRBV7-9 to TRBJ2-1; 10 bases fit TRBD2. This CDR3 is 19 amino acids long. Germline CDR1 is SEHNR and CDR2 is FQNEAQ (reference sequence). The V and J ends lost 2 bases and 3 bases, in that order; junction bases with no gene match: 13. The CDR3 region has the DNA TGTGCCAGCAGCTTACTGACTAGCGGGTCCCAAACCTACTACAATGAGCAGTTCTTC. It translates to CASSLLTSGSQTYYNEQFF.

The chain carries TRBV15 and TRBJ2-5; 9 bases map to TRBD1. CDR1 is LNHNV and CDR2 is YYDKDF in the germline V gene (reference sequence). The trim removed 5 bases at V and 3 bases at J, leaving 10 bases unmatched. This CDR3 has 16 amino acids. CDR3 amino acids: CATSGQNRGLKETQYF. The CDR3 coding sequence is TGTGCCACCAGCGGACAAAACAGGGGGCTAAAAGAGACCCAGTACTTC. Full variable domain (remainder filled in from reference TRBV15 and TRBJ2-5): DAMVIQNPRYQVTQFGKPVTLSCSQTLNHNVMYWYQQKSSQAPKLLFHYYDKDFNNEADTPDNFQSRRPNTSFCFLDIRSPGLGDTAMYLCATSGQNRGLKETQYFGPGTRLLVL.

This sequence joins TRBV20-1 and TRBJ2-7; 7 bases fit TRBD1. The germline CDR1 and CDR2 sequences are DFQATT and SNEGSKA (reference sequence). Trimming removed 6 bases from V and 6 bases from J; junction bases left unmatched: 5. The CDR3 sequence is 11 residues long. The CDR3, as DNA: TGCAGTGCAATACAGGGGTCCGAGCAGTACTTC. This translates into CSAIQGSEQYF.

The chain joins TRBV11-2 to TRBJ1-1, with 7 bases aligning to TRBD1. J was trimmed by 10 bases and V by 5 bases; bases with no gene match: 19. The CDR3 length is 16 residues. Germline V CDR1 and CDR2: SGHAT, FQNNGV. CDR3 sequence (DNA): TGTGCCAGCAGCCTCAGCTCGGGAGGGGGCGCGTTGGGAGCTTTCTTT. Translating gives CASSLSSGGGALGAFF.

The chain has TRBV18 and TRBJ1-3; the D gene is possibly TRBD1 (5 bases). This CDR3 is 14 amino acids long. Germline V gives CDR1 KGHSH, CDR2 LQKENI. V gave up 0 bases and J gave up 3 bases, with 6 bases separating them. CDR3 nucleotide sequence: TGTGCCAGCTCACCACCCCAGGGTGGAAACACCATATATTTT. Amino acid sequence: CASSPPQGGNTIYF.

This clone was found once. The CDR3 DNA reads TGCGCCAGCAGCTCCTTAGCGGGGTCGAGCTCCTACGAGCAGTACTTC. The encoded protein is CASSSLAGSSSYEQYF. The J gene is TRBJ2-7, the V gene TRBV5-1, with 8 bases matching TRBD2. This CDR3 region has 16 residues. Trimming took 3 bases from V and 0 from J; bases not matched to a gene: 8. Per the germline V gene, CDR1 is SGHRS and CDR2 is YFSETQ.

The chain links TRBV29-1 to TRBJ2-5, with D unresolved. The CDR3 is made up of 12 amino acids. The germline V gene encodes CDR1 SQVTM and CDR2 ANQGSEA. Between the trimmed V and J ends, which lost 6 bases and 5 bases, there was a span of 13 bases. The CDR3 sequence: CSVELPGETQYF. The DNA of the CDR3 is TGCAGCGTCGAACTACCCGGGGAGACCCAGTACTTC.

The chain combines TRBV18 with TRBJ2-3; perhaps TRBD1 as D (6 bases). Germline lookup yields CDR1 KGHSH and CDR2 LQKENI. This CDR3 is built from 15 residues. V shed 0 bases and J shed 2 bases, with 9 bases lying between them. CDR3 loop: CASSPPRQVTDTQYF. The DNA for the CDR3 is TGTGCCAGCTCACCACCGAGACAGGTCACAGATACGCAGTATTTT.

This clone was seen more than once but under ten times. This chain connects TRBV7-2 to TRBJ2-1; perhaps TRBD2 as D (6 bases). CDR3 length: 13 amino acids. Trimming shortened V by 7 bases and J by 10 bases, and 17 bases separated the two germline ends. Germline-derived CDR1 and CDR2 are SGHTA and FQGNSA. The CDR3 sequence: CASNKHLASEQFF. The CDR3 DNA reads as TGTGCCAGCAACAAACACCTAGCGAGCGAGCAGTTCTTC.

The chain joins TRBV12-3 or TRBV12-4 to TRBJ2-7; no definite D call. Trimming left V 3 bases short and J 1 base short, with 7 bases between. The CDR3 runs to 13 residues. The CDR3 bases are TGTGCCAGCAGTTTTTCCGTTTCCTACGAGCAGTACTTC. Its translation is CASSFSVSYEQYF.

The chain couples TRBV5-1 to TRBJ2-7; TRBD1 aligns across 11 bases. After removal of 3 bases from V and 3 bases from J, the junction contained 8 bases not matched to a gene. The CDR3 is made up of 16 amino acids. The germline V gene encodes CDR1 SGHRS and CDR2 YFSETQ. CDR3 protein: CASSSGQGAINYEQYF. The CDR3 DNA is TGCGCCAGCAGCTCTGGACAGGGGGCGATTAACTACGAGCAGTACTTC.

The chain links TRBV19 to TRBJ1-5; D unresolved. Trimming shortened V by 5 bases and J by 0 bases, and 23 bases separated the two germline ends. Germline CDR1 is LNHDA and CDR2 is SQIVND (reference sequence). The CDR3 is 19 amino acids. The CDR3 spells CASSPRVGREGYSNQPQHF. In DNA, the CDR3 is TGTGCCAGTAGTCCGAGGGTTGGCCGCGAAGGTTATAGCAATCAGCCCCAGCATTTT.

This chain's CDR3 is CSVEESGTREQYF. In nucleotides, the CDR3 is TGCAGCGTTGAAGAATCAGGGACAAGAGAGCAGTACTTC. The V call is TRBV29-1, the J call TRBJ2-7; D possibly corresponds to TRBD1 (6 bases). The CDR3 runs 13 residues. CDR1 and CDR2 from the germline V gene are SQVTM and ANQGSEA. The ends were cut back, 0 bases at V and 7 bases at J, with 13 bases in the middle.

The V gene is TRBV7-6, the J gene TRBJ1-6, with D unresolved. CDR1 is SGHVS and CDR2 is FNYEAQ in the germline V gene. The CDR3 runs to 16 residues. Trimming pared 6 bases from V and 5 bases from J, leaving 17 bases between. The CDR3 spells CASSLQRGKNNSPLHF. The CDR3 DNA reads as TGTGCCAGCAGTTTACAGCGGGGAAAGAATAATTCACCCCTCCACTTT.

The V and J genes are TRBV18 and TRBJ2-5, with D possibly TRBD2 on 5 matching bases. This CDR3 is 15 amino acids long. In germline, CDR1 is KGHSH, CDR2 LQKENI. V lost 3 bases to trimming and J lost 7 bases, with 18 bases between them. This CDR3 is CASSPGAAGEGTQYF. CDR3 sequence (DNA): TGTGCCAGCTCACCGGGCGCCGCCGGCGAGGGGACCCAGTACTTC.

The genes are TRBV7-2 and TRBJ2-5, with a possible D match to TRBD2 (7 bases). Germline CDR1 reads SGHTA; CDR2 reads FQGNSA. The V end lost 2 bases, the J end lost 5 bases, and 12 bases lay between the germline ends. The CDR3 spans 14 residues. The CDR3 region is CASSLQGGAETQYF. The CDR3 region has the DNA TGTGCCAGCAGCTTACAAGGGGGGGCGGAGACCCAGTACTTC. Full variable domain (rest looked up from reference TRBV7-2 and TRBJ2-5): GAGVSQSPSNKVTEKGKDVELRCDPISGHTALYWYRQSLGQGLEFLIYFQGNSAPDKSGLPSDRFSAERTGGSVSTLTIQRTQQEDSAVYLCASSLQGGAETQYFGPGTRLLVL.

The CDR3: CASSQGLAGSIYDEQFF. In nucleotides, the CDR3 is TGCGCCAGCAGCCAAGGGCTAGCGGGGAGTATCTATGATGAGCAGTTCTTC. J is TRBJ2-1 and V is TRBV4-3, with 9 bases that match TRBD2. V gave up 1 base and J gave up 8 bases; unmatched junction bases: 12. CDR3 size: 17 residues. Germline V lookup: CDR1 LGHNA, CDR2 YSLEER.

The chain couples TRBV11-2 to TRBJ1-6; maybe TRBD1 (6 bases). Per germline, CDR1 SGHAT and CDR2 FQNNGV. The CDR3 loop spans 16 amino acids. Between the trimmed V and J ends, which lost 1 base and 0 bases, there was a span of 7 bases. For the CDR3, the DNA is TGTGCCAGCAGCTTAGCAGGGGACTCCTATAATTCACCCCTCCACTTT. Its protein is CASSLAGDSYNSPLHF.

The CDR3 protein is CASSPGQAYGYTF. In nucleotides, the CDR3 is TGTGCCAGCAGCCCTGGACAGGCCTATGGCTACACCTTC. The chain links TRBV7-3 to TRBJ1-2; TRBD1 agrees at 7 bases. V lost 5 bases, J lost 4 bases, and 4 bases stayed unmatched. The V gene's germline CDR1 is SGHTA and CDR2 FQGTGA. The CDR3 sequence is 13 residues long.

This sequence joins TRBV29-1 and TRBJ1-2; weak D call: TRBD1 (6 bases). The germline gives CDR1 SQVTM, CDR2 ANQGSEA. The CDR3 consists of 15 residues. Trimming stripped 6 bases from V and 1 base from J, with 18 bases between. CDR3 DNA sequence: TGCAGCGTGGAGGTGGGGGCAGGGAATAACTATGGCTACACCTTC. Translation: CSVEVGAGNNYGYTF.